Below, one TCR beta chain is given with its context. Its target is not known. Trimming left V 4 bases short and J 1 base short, with 11 bases between. This CDR3 is built from 15 residues. These data come from a study of cytomegalovirus exposure and HLA in healthy donors. The PCR used 60 Vbeta and 13 Jbeta primers. Profiling relied on immunoSEQ multiplex PCR, and the TCRdb table lists in-frame clones only, not all of them. The sample lists under 200,000 clones, around 67% occurring once. General study results and limits: Previously analyzed data showed that most TCR beta V segments were productive at a frequency of about 90% or about 30%.

This clonotype originated in a woman between 18 and 29 years old in good health and CMV-seropositive. The V gene is TRBV23-1, the J gene TRBJ1-3; the D is unclear. TRBV23-1 is placed among ORFs of uncertain function. The sample consisted of PBMCs. This CDR3 is CASSPQVHSGNTIYF. The CDR3 coding sequence is TGCGCCAGCAGTCCCCAGGTTCATTCTGGAAACACCATATATTTT.